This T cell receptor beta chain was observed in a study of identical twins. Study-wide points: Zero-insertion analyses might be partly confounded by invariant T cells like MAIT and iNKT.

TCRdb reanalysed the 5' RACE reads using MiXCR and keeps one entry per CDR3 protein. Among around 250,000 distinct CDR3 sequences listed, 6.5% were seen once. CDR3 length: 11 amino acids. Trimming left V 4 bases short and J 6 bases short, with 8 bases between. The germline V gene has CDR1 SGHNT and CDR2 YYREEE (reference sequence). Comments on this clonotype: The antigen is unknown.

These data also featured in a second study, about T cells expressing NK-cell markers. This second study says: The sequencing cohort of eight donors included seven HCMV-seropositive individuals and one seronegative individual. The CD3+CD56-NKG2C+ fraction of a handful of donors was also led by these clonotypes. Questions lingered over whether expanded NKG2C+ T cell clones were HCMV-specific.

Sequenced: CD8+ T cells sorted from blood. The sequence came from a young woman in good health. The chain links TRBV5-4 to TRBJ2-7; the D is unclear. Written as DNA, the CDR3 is TGTGCCAGCAGCGCCGTAGGCGAGCAGTACTTC. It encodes CASSAVGEQYF. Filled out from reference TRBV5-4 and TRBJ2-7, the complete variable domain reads ETGVTQSPTHLIKTRGQQVTLRCSSQSGHNTVSWYQQALGQGPQFIFQYYREEENGRGNFPPRFSGLQFPNYSSELNVNALELDDSALYLCASSAVGEQYFGPGTRLTVT.